The clone carrying this T cell receptor (beta chain) was observed at least ten times. Primed by a sample-barcoded 5' primer and a J-beta primer mix, a second PCR proceeded for 7 to 11 cycles. Template switching added a 12-random-nucleotide identifier to every cDNA molecule. One entry per CDR3 protein, called by TCRdb with MiXCR from the 5' RACE reads. Among roughly 1,500,000 distinct CDR3 sequences listed, 40% to 50% were seen once. These data belong to a study of blood T cells in healthy people across ages. Total RNA, at least 5 micrograms per sample, came from PBMCs. The CDR3 is 14 residues long. Trimming pared 3 bases from V and 3 bases from J, leaving 12 bases between.

The chain recombines TRBV12-3 or TRBV12-4 with TRBJ2-7; D is undetermined. The clonotype originates from a woman between 18 and 29 years old in good health. The sequencing sample was made of blood. CDR3 protein: CASSFGQVGYEQYF. The CDR3 DNA is TGTGCCAGCAGTTTCGGTCAGGTCGGCTACGAGCAGTACTTC.